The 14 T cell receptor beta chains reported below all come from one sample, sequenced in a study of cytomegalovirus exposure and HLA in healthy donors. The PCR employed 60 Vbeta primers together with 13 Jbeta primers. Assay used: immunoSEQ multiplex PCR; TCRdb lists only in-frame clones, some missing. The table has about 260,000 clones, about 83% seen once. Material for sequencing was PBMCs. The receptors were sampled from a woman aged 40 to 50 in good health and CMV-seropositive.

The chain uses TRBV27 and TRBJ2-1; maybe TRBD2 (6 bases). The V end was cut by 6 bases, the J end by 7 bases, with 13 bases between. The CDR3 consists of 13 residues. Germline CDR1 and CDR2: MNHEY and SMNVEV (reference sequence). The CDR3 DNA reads TGTGCCAGCAGGGGGACTTACGCTAATGAGCAGTTCTTC. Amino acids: CASRGTYANEQFF.

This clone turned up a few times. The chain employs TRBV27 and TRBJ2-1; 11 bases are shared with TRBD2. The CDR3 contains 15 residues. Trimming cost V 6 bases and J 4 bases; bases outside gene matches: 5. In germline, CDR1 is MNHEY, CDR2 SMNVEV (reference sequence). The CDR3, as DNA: TGTGCCAGCAGAAATAGCGGGAGGGCTTACAATGAGCAGTTCTTC. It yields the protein CASRNSGRAYNEQFF.

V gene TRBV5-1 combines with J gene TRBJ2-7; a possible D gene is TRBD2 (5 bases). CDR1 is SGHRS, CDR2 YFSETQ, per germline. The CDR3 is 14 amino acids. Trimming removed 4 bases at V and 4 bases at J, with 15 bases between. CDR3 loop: CASSIGDYPYEQYF. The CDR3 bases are TGCGCCAGCAGCATCGGAGACTATCCATACGAGCAGTACTTC.

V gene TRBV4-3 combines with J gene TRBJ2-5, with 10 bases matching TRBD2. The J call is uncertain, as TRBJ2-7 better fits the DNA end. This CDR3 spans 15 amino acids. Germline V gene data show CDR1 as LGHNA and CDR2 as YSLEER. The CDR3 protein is CASSQDTSGKDEQYF. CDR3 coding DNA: TGCGCCAGCAGTCAGGATACTAGCGGGAAAGACGAGCAGTACTTC.

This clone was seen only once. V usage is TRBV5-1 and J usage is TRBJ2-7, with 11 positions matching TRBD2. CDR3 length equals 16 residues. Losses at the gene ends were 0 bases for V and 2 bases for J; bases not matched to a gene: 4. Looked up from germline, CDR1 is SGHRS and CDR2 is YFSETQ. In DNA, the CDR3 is TGCGCCAGCAGCTTGGTAGCGGGAGGGTCCCCCTACGAGCAGTACTTC. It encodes CASSLVAGGSPYEQYF.

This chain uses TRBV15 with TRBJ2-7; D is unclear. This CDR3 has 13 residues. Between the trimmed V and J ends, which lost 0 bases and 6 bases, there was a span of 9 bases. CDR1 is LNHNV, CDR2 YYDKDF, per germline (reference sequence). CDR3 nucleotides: TGTGCCACCAGCAGAGAGGGCCTAAGCGAGCAGTACTTC. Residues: CATSREGLSEQYF.

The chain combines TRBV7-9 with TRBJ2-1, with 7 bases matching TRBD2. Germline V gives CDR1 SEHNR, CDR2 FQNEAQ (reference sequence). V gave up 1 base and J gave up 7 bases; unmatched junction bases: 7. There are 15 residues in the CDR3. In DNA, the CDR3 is TGTGCCAGCAGCTTAGGCGGGAGCTCGGGGAATGAGCAGTTCTTC. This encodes CASSLGGSSGNEQFF.

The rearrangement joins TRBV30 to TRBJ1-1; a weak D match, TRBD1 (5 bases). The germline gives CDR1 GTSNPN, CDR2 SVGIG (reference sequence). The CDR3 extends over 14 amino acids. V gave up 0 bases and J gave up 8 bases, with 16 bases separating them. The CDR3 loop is CAWSVLQGPREAFF. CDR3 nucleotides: TGTGCCTGGAGTGTACTGCAGGGCCCAAGGGAAGCTTTCTTT. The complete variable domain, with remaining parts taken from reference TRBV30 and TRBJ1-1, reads SQTIHQWPATLVQPVGSPLSLECTVEGTSNPNLYWYRQAAGRGLQLLFYSVGIGQISSEVPQNLSASRPQDRQFILSSKKLLLSDSGFYLCAWSVLQGPREAFFGQGTRLTVV.

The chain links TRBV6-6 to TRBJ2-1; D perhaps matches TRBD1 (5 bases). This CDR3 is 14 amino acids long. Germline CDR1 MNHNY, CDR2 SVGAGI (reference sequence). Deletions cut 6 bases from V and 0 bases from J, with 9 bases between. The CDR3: CASRGVSSYNEQFF. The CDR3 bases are TGTGCCAGCAGAGGGGTGAGCTCCTACAATGAGCAGTTCTTC.

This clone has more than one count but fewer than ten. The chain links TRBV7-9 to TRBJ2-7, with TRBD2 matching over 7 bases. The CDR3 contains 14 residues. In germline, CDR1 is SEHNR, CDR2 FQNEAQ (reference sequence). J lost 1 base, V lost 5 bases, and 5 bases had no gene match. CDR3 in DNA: TGTGCCAGCAGCGAAGCGGGACCTTCCTACGAGCAGTACTTC. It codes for CASSEAGPSYEQYF.

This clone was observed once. The DNA of the CDR3 is TGTGCCAGTACGGTGACAGGGGGGCTCCTTAGGGAGCAGTTCTTC. This translates into CASTVTGGLLREQFF. The rearrangement joins TRBV19 to TRBJ2-1; 9 nucleotides line up with TRBD1. Losses at the gene ends were 7 bases for V and 10 bases for J; bases not matched to a gene: 14. The CDR3 spans 15 residues. Germline assignment: CDR1 LNHDA and CDR2 SQIVND (reference sequence).

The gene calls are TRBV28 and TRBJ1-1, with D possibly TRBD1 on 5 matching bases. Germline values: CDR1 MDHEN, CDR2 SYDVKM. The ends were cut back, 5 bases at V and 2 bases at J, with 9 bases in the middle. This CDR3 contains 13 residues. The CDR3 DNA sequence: TGTGCCAGCAGTATGGACATTAACACTGAAGCTTTCTTT. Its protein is CASSMDINTEAFF.

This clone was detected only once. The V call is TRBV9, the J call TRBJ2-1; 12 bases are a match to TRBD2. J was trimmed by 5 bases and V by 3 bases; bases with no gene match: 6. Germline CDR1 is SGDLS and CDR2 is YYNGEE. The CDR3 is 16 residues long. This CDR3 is CASSAFRLAGDNEQFF. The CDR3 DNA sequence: TGTGCCAGCAGCGCCTTCCGACTAGCGGGAGACAATGAGCAGTTCTTC. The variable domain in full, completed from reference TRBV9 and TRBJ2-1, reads DSGVTQTPKHLITATGQRVTLRCSPRSGDLSVYWYQQSLDQGLQFLIQYYNGEERAKGNILERFSAQQFPDLHSELNLSSLELGDSALYFCASSAFRLAGDNEQFFGPGTRLTVL.

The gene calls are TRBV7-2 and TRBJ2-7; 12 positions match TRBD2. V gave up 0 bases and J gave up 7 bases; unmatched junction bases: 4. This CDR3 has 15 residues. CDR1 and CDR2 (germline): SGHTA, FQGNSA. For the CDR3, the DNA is TGTGCCAGCAGCTTAGCGACTAGCGGGAGTCGTGAGCAGTACTTC. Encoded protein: CASSLATSGSREQYF.